This TCR beta chain is from a study of blood T cells in healthy people across ages. The use of a sample-barcoded 5' primer and a J-beta primer mix characterized a second PCR of roughly 6 to 12 cycles. A template-switch adaptor with 12 random nucleotides tagged each cDNA molecule. TCRdb redid the calling of the 5' RACE reads with MiXCR, one entry per CDR3 protein. The sample includes roughly 1,700,000 distinct CDR3 sequences, 28% of them seen just once. The CDR3 has 14 residues. Germline V gene data show CDR1 as SGHRS and CDR2 as YFSETQ. Study results and caveats: Estimates of total diversity, which came from one million sequenced T cells, were considered to be underestimates. As age increased, TCR beta diversity per million T cells fell in a roughly linear fashion.

Comment on this clonotype: Its antigen remains unknown. The junction shows a germline mismatch at one end, possibly a read error.

The receptor was derived from a woman aged 25 to 39 in good health. The chain links TRBV5-1 to TRBJ1-2, with D uncertain. Sequencing was carried out using blood. The CDR3 DNA reads as TGCGCCAGCAGCTTGGGGGATACGAACTATGGCTGCACCTTC. Protein product: CASSLGDTNYGCTF.